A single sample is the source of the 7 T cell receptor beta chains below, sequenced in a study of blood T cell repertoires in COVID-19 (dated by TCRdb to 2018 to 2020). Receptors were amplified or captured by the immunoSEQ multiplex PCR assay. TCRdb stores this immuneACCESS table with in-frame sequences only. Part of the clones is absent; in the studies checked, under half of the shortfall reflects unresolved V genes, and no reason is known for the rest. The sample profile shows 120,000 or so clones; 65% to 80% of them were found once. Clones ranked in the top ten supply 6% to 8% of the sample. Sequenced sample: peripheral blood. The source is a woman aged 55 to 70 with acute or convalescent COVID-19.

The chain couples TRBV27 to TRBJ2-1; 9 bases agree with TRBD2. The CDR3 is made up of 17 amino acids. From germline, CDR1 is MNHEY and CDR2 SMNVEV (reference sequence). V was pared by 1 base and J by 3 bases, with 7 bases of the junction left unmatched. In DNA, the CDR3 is TGTGCCAGCAGTTTATGGAGTAGCGGGGGCCACTACAATGAGCAGTTCTTC. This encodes CASSLWSSGGHYNEQFF.

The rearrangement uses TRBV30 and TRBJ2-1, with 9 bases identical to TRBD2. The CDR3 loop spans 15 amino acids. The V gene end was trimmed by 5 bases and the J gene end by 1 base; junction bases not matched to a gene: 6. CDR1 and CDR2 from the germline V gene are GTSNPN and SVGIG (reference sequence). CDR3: CAWDSGGSSYNEQFF. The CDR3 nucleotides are TGTGCCTGGGACAGCGGGGGGTCATCCTACAATGAGCAGTTCTTC.

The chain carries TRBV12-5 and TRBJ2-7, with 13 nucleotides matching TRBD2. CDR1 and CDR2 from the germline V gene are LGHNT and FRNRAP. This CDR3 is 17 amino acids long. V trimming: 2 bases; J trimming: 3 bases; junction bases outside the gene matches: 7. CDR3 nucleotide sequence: TGTGCTAGTGGTTTGCTCGGGACTAGCGGGGCTCACTACGAGCAGTACTTC. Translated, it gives CASGLLGTSGAHYEQYF.

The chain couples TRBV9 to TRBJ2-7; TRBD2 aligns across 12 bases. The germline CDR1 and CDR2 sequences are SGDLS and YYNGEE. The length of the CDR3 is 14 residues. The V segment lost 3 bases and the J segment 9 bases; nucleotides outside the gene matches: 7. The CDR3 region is CASSAGTSGPWQYF. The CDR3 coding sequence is TGTGCCAGCAGCGCCGGGACTAGCGGGCCGTGGCAGTACTTC.

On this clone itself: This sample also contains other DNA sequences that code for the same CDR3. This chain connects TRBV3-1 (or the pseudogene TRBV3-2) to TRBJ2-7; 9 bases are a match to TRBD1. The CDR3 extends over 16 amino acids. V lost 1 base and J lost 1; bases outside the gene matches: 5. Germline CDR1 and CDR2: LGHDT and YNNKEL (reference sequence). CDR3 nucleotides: TGTGCCAGCAGCCAAGTCGGGACAGGGCGTTCCTACGAGCAGTACTTC. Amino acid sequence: CASSQVGTGRSYEQYF.

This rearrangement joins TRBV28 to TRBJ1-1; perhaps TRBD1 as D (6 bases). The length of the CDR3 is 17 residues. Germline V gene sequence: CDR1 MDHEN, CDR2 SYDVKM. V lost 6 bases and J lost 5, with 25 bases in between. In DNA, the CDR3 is TGTGCCAGCAGATACCCGTCTTCGGGGGGGCTGGGAACTGAAGCTTTCTTT. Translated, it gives CASRYPSSGGLGTEAFF.

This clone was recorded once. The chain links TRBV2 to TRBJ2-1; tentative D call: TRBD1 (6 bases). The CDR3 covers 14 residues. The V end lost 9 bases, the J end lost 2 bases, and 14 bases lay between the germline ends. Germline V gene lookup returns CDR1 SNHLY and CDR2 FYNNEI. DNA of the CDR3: TGTGCCAGGGGTTTGACAGGAGCCTACAATGAGCAGTTCTTC. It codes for CARGLTGAYNEQFF.